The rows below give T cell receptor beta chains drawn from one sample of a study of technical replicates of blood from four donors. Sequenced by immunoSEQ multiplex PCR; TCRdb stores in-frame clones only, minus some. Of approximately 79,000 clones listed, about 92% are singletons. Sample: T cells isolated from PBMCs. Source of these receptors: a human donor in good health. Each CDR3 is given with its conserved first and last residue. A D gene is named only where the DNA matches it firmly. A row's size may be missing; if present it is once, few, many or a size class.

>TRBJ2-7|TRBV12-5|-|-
CASGLVHGETEQYF
TGTGCTAGTGGTTTGGTACACGGGGAAACCGAGCAGTACTTC
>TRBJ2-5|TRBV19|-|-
CASTAEGLGETQYF
TGTGCCAGTACCGCGGAGGGGCTGGGAGAGACCCAGTACTTC
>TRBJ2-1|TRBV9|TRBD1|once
CASSVGDRQYNEQFF
TGTGCCAGCAGCGTAGGGGACAGACAATACAATGAGCAGTTCTTC
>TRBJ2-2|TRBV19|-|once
CASSILGGTGELFF
TGTGCCAGTAGTATATTGGGGGGCACCGGGGAGCTGTTTTTT
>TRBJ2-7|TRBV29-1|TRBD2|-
CSVRGGRTYEQYF
TGCAGCGTGAGGGGCGGGAGAACCTACGAGCAGTACTTC
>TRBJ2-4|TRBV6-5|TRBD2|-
CASSYGEAGKNIQYF
TGTGCCAGCAGTTACGGGGAAGCGGGGAAAAACATTCAGTACTTC
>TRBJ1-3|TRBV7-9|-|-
CASSLDSEGKSGNTIYF
TGTGCCAGCAGCTTAGATTCGGAGGGGAAGTCTGGAAACACCATATATTTT
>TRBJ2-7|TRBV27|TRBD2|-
CASSPWAGIAGLGPYEQYF
TGTGCCAGCAGTCCCTGGGCAGGGATAGCGGGACTGGGCCCCTACGAGCAGTACTTC
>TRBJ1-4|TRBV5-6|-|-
CASEVYGATNEKLFF
TGTGCCAGCGAGGTATACGGGGCAACTAATGAAAAACTGTTTTTT
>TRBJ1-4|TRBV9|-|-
CASSVEGNPTNEKLFF
TGTGCCAGCAGCGTGGAGGGGAACCCAACTAATGAAAAACTGTTTTTT
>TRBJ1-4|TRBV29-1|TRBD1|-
CSVPGTGHQANEKLFF
TGCAGCGTTCCCGGGACAGGGCATCAGGCTAATGAAAAACTGTTTTTT
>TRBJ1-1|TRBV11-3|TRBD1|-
CASSPSTGGFEAFF
TGTGCCAGCAGCCCCTCGACAGGGGGATTTGAAGCTTTCTTT
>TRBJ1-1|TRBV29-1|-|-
CSVKFGVGSTEAFF
TGCAGCGTCAAGTTCGGGGTGGGAAGCACTGAAGCTTTCTTT
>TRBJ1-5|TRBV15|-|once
CATSRGASGKHQPQHF
TGTGCCACCAGCAGAGGGGCATCGGGGAAGCATCAGCCCCAGCATTTT
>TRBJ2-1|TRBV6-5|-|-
CASSRDSSYNEQFF
TGTGCCAGCAGCCGGGACTCCTCCTACAATGAGCAGTTCTTC
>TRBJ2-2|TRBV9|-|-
CASSGENTGELFF
TGTGCCAGCAGCGGAGAGAACACCGGGGAGCTGTTTTTT
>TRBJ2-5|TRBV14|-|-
CASSQSWGLQETQYF
TGTGCCAGCAGCCAATCCTGGGGCCTTCAAGAGACCCAGTACTTC
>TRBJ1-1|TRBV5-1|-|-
CASTIGWEGGTEAFF
TGCGCCAGCACTATTGGGTGGGAGGGAGGTACTGAAGCTTTCTTT
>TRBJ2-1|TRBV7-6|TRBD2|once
CASRAGTSGNNEQFF
TGTGCCAGCAGGGCCGGGACTAGCGGAAACAATGAGCAGTTCTTC
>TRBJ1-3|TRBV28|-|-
CATRQPGGNTIYF
TGTGCCACCCGACAACCAGGTGGAAACACCATATATTTT
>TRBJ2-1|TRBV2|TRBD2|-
CASRGLAGTYNEQFF
TGTGCCAGCAGGGGGTTAGCGGGGACCTACAATGAGCAGTTCTTC
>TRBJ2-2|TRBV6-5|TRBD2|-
CASSWFAGAGTGELFF
TGTGCCAGCAGTTGGTTTGCGGGAGCTGGCACCGGGGAGCTGTTTTTT
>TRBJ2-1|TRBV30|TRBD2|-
CAWSGLAGLSYNEQFF
TGTGCCTGGAGTGGACTAGCGGGTCTCTCCTACAATGAGCAGTTCTTC
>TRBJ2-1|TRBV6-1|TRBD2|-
CASSEASSGRGTYNEQFF
TGTGCCAGCAGTGAAGCGAGTAGCGGGAGAGGAACCTACAATGAGCAGTTCTTC
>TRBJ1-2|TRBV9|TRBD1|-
CASSGIQGAADGYTF
TGTGCCAGCAGCGGGATTCAGGGGGCGGCTGACGGCTACACCTTC
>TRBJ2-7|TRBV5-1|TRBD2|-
CASSLYFIPSGRGEQYF
TGCGCCAGCAGCTTGTATTTTATCCCTAGCGGGAGAGGCGAGCAGTACTTC
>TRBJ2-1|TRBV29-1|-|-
CSVSALGSSYNEQFF
TGCAGCGTTTCCGCCTTAGGGAGCTCCTACAATGAGCAGTTCTTC
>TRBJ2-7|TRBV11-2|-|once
CASSLTPRDYEQYF
TGTGCCAGCAGCTTAACTCCCAGGGACTACGAGCAGTACTTC
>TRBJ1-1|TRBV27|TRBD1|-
CASSLTGDTEAFF
TGTGCCAGCAGTTTGACAGGGGACACTGAAGCTTTCTTT
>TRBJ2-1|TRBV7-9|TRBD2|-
CASSLSQLAANEQFF
TGTGCCAGCAGCTTAAGCCAGCTAGCGGCCAATGAGCAGTTCTTC
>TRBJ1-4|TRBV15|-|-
CATANWSEKLFF
TGTGCCACCGCTAATTGGAGTGAAAAACTGTTTTTT
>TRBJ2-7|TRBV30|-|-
CAWSLSYEQYF
TGTGCCTGGAGCCTTTCCTACGAGCAGTACTTC
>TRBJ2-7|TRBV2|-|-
CASSEATGVGYEQYF
TGTGCCAGCAGTGAAGCGACGGGAGTGGGCTACGAGCAGTACTTC
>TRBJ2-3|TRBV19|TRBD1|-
CASRRTGRWVTDTQYF
TGTGCCAGTAGGCGGACAGGGAGATGGGTCACAGATACGCAGTATTTT
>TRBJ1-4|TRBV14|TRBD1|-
CASSQEFVQGDCEKLFF
TGTGCCAGCAGCCAAGAGTTCGTACAGGGGGACTGTGAAAAACTGTTTTTT
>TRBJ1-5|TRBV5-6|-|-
CASSTTGQPQHF
TGTGCCAGCAGCACTACCGGGCAGCCCCAGCATTTT
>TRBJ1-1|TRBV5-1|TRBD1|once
CASSLFGQGGNTEAFF
TGCGCCAGCAGCTTGTTTGGACAGGGAGGCAACACTGAAGCTTTCTTT
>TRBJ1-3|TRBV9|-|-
CASSVGDNAGNTIYF
TGTGCCAGCAGCGTAGGGGACAACGCTGGAAACACCATATATTTT
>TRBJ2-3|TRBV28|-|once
CASSSPMERLITDTQYF
TGTGCCAGCAGCTCCCCAATGGAGCGGTTAATCACAGATACGCAGTATTTT
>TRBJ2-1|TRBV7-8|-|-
CASRARGRVEQFF
TGTGCCAGCAGAGCTCGGGGGAGAGTTGAGCAGTTCTTC
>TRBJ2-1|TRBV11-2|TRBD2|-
CASGGSSYNEQFF
TGTGCCAGCGGCGGGAGCTCCTACAATGAGCAGTTCTTC
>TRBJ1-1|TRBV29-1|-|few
CSVAGNINTEAFF
TGCAGCGTTGCAGGGAACATAAACACTGAAGCTTTCTTT
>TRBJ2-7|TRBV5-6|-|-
CASSLGGLYEQYF
TGTGCCAGCAGCTTGGGTGGGCTATACGAGCAGTACTTC
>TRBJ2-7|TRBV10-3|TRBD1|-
CAISGDRGRQEQYF
TGTGCCATCAGCGGTGACAGGGGGCGCCAAGAGCAGTACTTC